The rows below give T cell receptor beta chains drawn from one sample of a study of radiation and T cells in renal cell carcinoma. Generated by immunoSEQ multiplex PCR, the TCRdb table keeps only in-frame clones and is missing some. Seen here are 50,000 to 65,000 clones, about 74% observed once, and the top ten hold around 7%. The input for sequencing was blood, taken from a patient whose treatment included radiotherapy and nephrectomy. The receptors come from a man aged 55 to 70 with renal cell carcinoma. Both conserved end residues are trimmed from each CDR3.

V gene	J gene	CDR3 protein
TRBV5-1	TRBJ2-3	ASSSGLAGDVDTQY
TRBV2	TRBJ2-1	ATPTSGSSYNEQF
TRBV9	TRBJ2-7	ASSRQGMAEQY
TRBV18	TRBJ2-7	ASSPPQQGGHEQY
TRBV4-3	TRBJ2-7	ASSQEDRATEQY
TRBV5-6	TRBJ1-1	ASSLKGRGFPEAF
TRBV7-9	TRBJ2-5	ASSLDRHSETQY
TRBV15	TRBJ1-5	ATSRDKVSYQPQH
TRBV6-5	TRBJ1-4	ASTPGPSSAEKLF
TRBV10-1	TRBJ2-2	ASSSRDRGRTGELF
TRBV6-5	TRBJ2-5	ASSYSDNYQETQY
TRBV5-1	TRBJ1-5	ASSLEGGGGNQPQH
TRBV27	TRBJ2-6	ASSPRQTGAGANVLT
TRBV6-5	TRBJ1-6	ASSYFGIPFNSPLH
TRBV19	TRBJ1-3	ASGSTGSRGDTIY
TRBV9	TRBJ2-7	ASSVEDRPPYYEQY
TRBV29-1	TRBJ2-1	SVDSSGRADNEQF
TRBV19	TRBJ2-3	ASTKLAGENTDTQY
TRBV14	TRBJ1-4	ASSQDIGFNEKLF
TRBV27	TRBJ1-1	ASSFFPDREAEAF